A selection of T cell receptor beta chains follows, all from one sample in a study of blood T cell repertoires in COVID-19. Repertoires were generated with immunoSEQ multiplex PCR, while TCRdb's copy carries only in-frame clones and drops some. Of about 70,000 clones listed, about 70% are singletons. The sample taken for sequencing was peripheral blood. Receptor source: a woman in her 70s with acute or convalescent COVID-19. Each CDR3 is given with its conserved first and last residue. A D gene is named only where the DNA matches it firmly. Not all rows give a size; the values are once, few, many and, for expanded clones, a class.

>.|15|TRBD1|TRBV6-5|TRBJ1-2
TGTGCCAGCAGGATTGGGACAGGGGGAGACTATGGCTACACCTTC
CASRIGTGGDYGYTF
>.|14|.|TRBV6-2/TRBV6-3|TRBJ2-7
TGTGCCAGCAGTTACGAGGGAGCCGGGTACGAGCAGTACTTC
CASSYEGAGYEQYF
>.|13|TRBD1|TRBV12-3/TRBV12-4|TRBJ1-1
TGTGCCAGCAGTTTGACAGGGGCCGCTGAAGCTTTCTTT
CASSLTGAAEAFF
>many|15|TRBD1|TRBV5-1|TRBJ1-2
TGCGCCAGCAGCTTGGATTCAGGGGGTCTCTATGGCTACACCTTC
CASSLDSGGLYGYTF
>.|16|TRBD2|TRBV7-8|TRBJ2-2
TGTGCCGGAAAGAGGGGACTAGCGGTGAACACCGGGGAGCTGTTTTTT
CAGKRGLAVNTGELFF
>.|14|.|TRBV27|TRBJ1-1
TGTGCCAGCAGACAAGGAGGGTTGAACACTGAAGCTTTCTTT
CASRQGGLNTEAFF
>.|14|.|TRBV6-5|TRBJ1-4
TGTGCCAGCAGTCACAGGGATAACAATGAAAAACTGTTTTTT
CASSHRDNNEKLFF
>few|15|.|TRBV6-6|TRBJ1-2
TGTGCCAGCAGCGACCAGGGGATTCTCGGCTATGGCTACACCTTC
CASSDQGILGYGYTF
>.|14|TRBD1|TRBV6-6|TRBJ1-5
TGTGCCAGCAGTAAGGCAGGGGGCTCTCAGCCCCAGCATTTT
CASSKAGGSQPQHF
>.|15|TRBD2|TRBV4-2|TRBJ2-7
TGTGCCAGCAGCCAAGGCCCTAGCGGGGATTACGAGCAGTACTTC
CASSQGPSGDYEQYF
>.|15|.|TRBV7-9|TRBJ2-3
TGTGCCAGCAGCTTAAATAGTATGTCGGCAGATACGCAGTATTTT
CASSLNSMSADTQYF
>.|15|.|TRBV27|TRBJ2-3
TGTGCCAGCAGTCTACAGGGTTACCGGACAGATACGCAGTATTTT
CASSLQGYRTDTQYF
>few|16|.|TRBV28|TRBJ1-5
TGTGCCAGCACCTTAACCTCGACGGGATCGGGTCAGCCCCAGCATTTT
CASTLTSTGSGQPQHF
>.|18|.|TRBV15|TRBJ1-5
TGTGCCACCAGCACCCCCCTGGGCGGTGAGGGCGGCAATCAGCCCCAGCATTTT
CATSTPLGGEGGNQPQHF
>.|12|TRBD1|TRBV30|TRBJ1-5
TGTGCCTTCGACAGGGGAAATCAGCCCCAGCATTTT
CAFDRGNQPQHF
>.|13|TRBD1|TRBV6-4|TRBJ2-7
TGTGCCAGCAGTGAGCAACAGGGGGGAGAGCAGTACTTC
CASSEQQGGEQYF
>.|17|TRBD2|TRBV28|TRBJ2-6
TGTGCCAGCATCCCTAGCGGGAGGCCACTCGGGGCCAACGTCCTGACTTTC
CASIPSGRPLGANVLTF
>.|13|.|TRBV11-1|TRBJ1-1
TGTGCCAGCAGCTTCACCCTTTTGGAGCCAGCTTTCTTT
CASSFTLLEPAFF
>.|14|TRBD1|TRBV7-9|TRBJ1-1
TGTGCCAGCAGAGACCAGGGGGGCAATGCTGAAGCTTTCTTT
CASRDQGGNAEAFF
>.|17|TRBD1|TRBV27|TRBJ1-6
TGTGCCAGCAGTTTATCTTCGCGGGACAGCCATAATTCACCCCTCCACTTT
CASSLSSRDSHNSPLHF
>.|16|TRBD2|TRBV9|TRBJ2-2
TGTGCCAGCAGCGCCCGAGCGGGAGTCGACACCGGGGAGCTGTTTTTT
CASSARAGVDTGELFF
>.|14|.|TRBV2|TRBJ2-1
TGTGCCGCCCAAGGGGGAGAGGTTCACAATGAGCAGTTCTTC
CAAQGGEVHNEQFF
>.|14|.|TRBV9|TRBJ1-4
TGTGCCAGCAGCGTCGGACAGAATAATGAAAAACTGTTTTTT
CASSVGQNNEKLFF
>.|13|.|TRBV7-9|TRBJ1-2
TGTGCCAGCAGCCACGACGGGGATTATGGCTACACCTTC
CASSHDGDYGYTF
>.|13|.|TRBV28|TRBJ2-7
TGTGCCAGCAGTTTAACCCTCAATACTGAGCAGTACTTC
CASSLTLNTEQYF
>.|13|.|TRBV12-5|TRBJ1-1
TGTGCTAGTGGTTTGACTGGGAACACTGAAGCTTTCTTT
CASGLTGNTEAFF
>.|17|TRBD2|TRBV13|TRBJ2-3
TGTGCCAGCAGCCCAAGTGGTCTAGCGGGAGTGTCAGATACGCAGTATTTT
CASSPSGLAGVSDTQYF
>once|14|.|TRBV28|TRBJ2-7
TGTGCCAGCAGTTCCCCGGGACTCCTCCGCGAGCAGTACTTC
CASSSPGLLREQYF
>.|16|.|TRBV7-2|TRBJ1-4
TGTGCCAGCAGCTTAGTTATCCGGTCAACTAATGAAAAACTGTTTTTT
CASSLVIRSTNEKLFF
>.|16|.|TRBV4-2|TRBJ2-1
TGTGCCAGCAGCCAAGCAGCGGAGAGCTCCTACAATGAGCAGTTCTTC
CASSQAAESSYNEQFF
>.|15|.|TRBV12-2|TRBJ1-2
TGTGCAAGTCGCACACCCGTTGGGGACAGGGGGAACTACACCTTC
CASRTPVGDRGNYTF
>.|15|TRBD1|TRBV4-2|TRBJ2-7
TGTGCCAGCAGCCACCCCGGGACAGGGGGCAACGAGCAGTACTTC
CASSHPGTGGNEQYF
>.|16|TRBD1|TRBV7-9|TRBJ1-6
TGTGCCAGCAGCGACGGGACAGCGCCGACGAATTCACCCCTCCACTTT
CASSDGTAPTNSPLHF
>.|13|TRBD1|TRBV11-3|TRBJ1-1
TGTGCCAGCAGCTTGGCAGACAGGGAGGAAGCTTTCTTT
CASSLADREEAFF
>.|18|TRBD2|TRBV10-3|TRBJ2-7
TGTGCCATCAGTATGGGACTAGCGGGGGCCTCACGCTCTTACGAGCAGTACTTC
CAISMGLAGASRSYEQYF
>.|17|TRBD2|TRBV13|TRBJ2-4
TGTGCCAGCAGCTTAGGCCCGAGCGGGGGACACAAAAACATTCAGTACTTC
CASSLGPSGGHKNIQYF
>once|15|.|TRBV5-4|TRBJ1-2
TGTGCCAGCCACCCAACAGGGAATATTTTCTATGGCTACACCTTC
CASHPTGNIFYGYTF